This T cell receptor beta chain came from a study of T cells in Graves' hyperthyroidism and ophthalmopathy. Using around 10 ml of fresh peripheral blood, PBMCs were prepared. The CDR3 runs 14 residues. Trimming cost V 2 bases and J 10 bases; bases outside gene matches: 6. Germline V gene sequence: CDR1 SGHRS, CDR2 YFSETQ. What was amplified from RNA transcripts were TCR beta CDR3 regions. A first-round RT-PCR of the TCR CDR3 used the HTBI primer set. Each CDR3 protein is one row after TCRdb ran MiXCR on the multiplex PCR reads. The sample holds fewer than 900,000 distinct CDR3 sequences, around 17% seen once.

Sample: blood. The J gene is TRBJ1-6, the V gene TRBV5-1, with TRBD1 matching 7 bases. The receptor was isolated from a man aged 18 to 30 with Graves' hyperthyroidism. CDR3 bases: TGCGCCAGCAGCTTTTTGGACAGGAACTCACCCCTCCACTTT. As protein: CASSFLDRNSPLHF.